The source of this TCR beta chain is a study of shared clonotypes between healthy human individuals. Into CD45RA+ naive and CD45RA-negative memory subsets, the CD4+ cells were split. This was a deep-level run. Only in-frame clones appear in the TCRdb table, and some are missing; sequencing was by immunoSEQ multiplex PCR. In the table there are 950,000 to 1,100,000 clones, around 78% of which are singletons. The CDR3 is 13 amino acids. Germline V CDR1 and CDR2: SGHTA, FQGNSA. Trimming removed 1 base from V and 3 bases from J, with 7 bases in between. A remark on this clone: Its antigen is still unknown.

Findings and caveats of the study: Of the naive CD4 clonotypes, approximately 5% were shared across several donors. Rarefaction showed that sequencing of sorted subsets was incomplete (despite large depth).

The chain combines TRBV7-2 with TRBJ2-7; possibly TRBD1 for D (5 bases). Material for sequencing was memory CD4+ T cells from PBMCs. Subset denoted: CD45RA-negative fraction. The clonotype comes from a man between 18 and 35 years old in good health. Some clones in this sample may be carry-over from other donors' samples. The CDR3 DNA reads as TGTGCCAGCAGCTTAGAGGACATCTACGAGCAGTACTTC. Its translation: CASSLEDIYEQYF.